This T cell receptor beta chain was identified in a study of blood T cells in healthy people across ages (dated by TCRdb to between 2015 and 2017). For the study in its entirety: Template switching captured roughly one uniquely barcoded TCR beta cDNA molecule per two T cells in model experiments. Age-related changes in TCR beta repertoire diversity were measured in the study by deep sequencing normalized with unique cDNA molecular identifiers. The donors were split into four age groups: young (average 16 years), middle-aged (about 40), aged (roughly 60) and long-lived (approximately 80). To avoid experimental bias, donors of different ages were distributed randomly across sequencing lanes. Two additional independent replicas of 1 million unique cDNA reads from the same blood draw were analyzed for two donors (one aged 18 to 30 and one aged 80 or older).

What the research found in general, with its limitations: Compared with the aged group, the long-lived group had more naive CD4+ T cells, fewer expanded clones and increased TCR diversity, a pattern suggesting age selection. The CMV infection status of donors was not known, potentially confounding age-related changes in expanded clonotypes. Total diversity estimates from one million sequenced T cells were considered lower bounds and underestimates. Observed TCR beta diversity correlated strongly with the percentage of naive T cells measured by flow cytometry. Since profiling was done on bulk unsorted PBMCs, naive and antigen-experienced compartments could not be conclusively compared. As age increased, observed TCR beta diversity per million T cells dropped in a roughly linear way, and a significant reduction was already evident by age about 40.

This clonotype appeared a few times. Its recognized antigen is unknown. Base qualities are missing; no much larger clone stands one base away. The donors were roughly 38 Caucasian individuals from Russia, aged about 6 to 95 years, who were systemically healthy. Each donor gave 8 to 10 milliliters of peripheral blood, drawn into EDTA-treated Vacutainer tubes. Ficoll-Paque density-gradient centrifugation was used to isolate PBMCs, with at least 6.5 million per sample. Total RNA was extracted from PBMCs with Trizol reagent, with at least 6 micrograms obtained per sample. The percentages of naive CD45RAhigh/CD27high T cells were determined by flow cytometry on a PBMC aliquot from every donor. Library prep was done by 5' RACE. Reads for this sample came from an Illumina HiSeq 2500. A second PCR of about 7 to 12 cycles was run with a J-beta primer mix and a sample-barcoded 5' primer. Each TCR beta cDNA molecule received a unique molecular identifier from a template-switch 5' adaptor carrying 12 random nucleotides. Each sample yielded at least 3 million CDR3-containing paired-end reads. All of the RNA was converted into first-strand cDNA using the Mint cDNA synthesis kit, with a TRBC-specific oligonucleotide serving as the primer. All cDNA was treated with uracil-DNA glycosylase and then went through a first 18-cycle PCR with the universal primers M1SS and BC2_uni_R. On the authors' methods: For normalization, 1 million high-quality reads, each with a distinct molecular identifier, were randomly selected from each sample. Reads sharing molecular identifiers were discarded rather than binned into consensus sequences. MiTCR, run with a Q25 quality threshold and the strictest error-elimination algorithm, handled CDR3 identification, clonotype clustering and error correction. A nonparametric unseen species model using Euler transformation provided a lower-bound estimate of total TCR beta diversity. TCRdb trimmed public reads at Q25 via fastp, called clones via MiXCR and kept in-frame beta chains. Every entry covers one CDR3 protein and lists the most common genes and DNA from its rows. These V and J calls rely on TCRdb rather than the paper's analysis. The table for this sample lists 650,000 to 700,000 distinct CDR3 sequences; roughly 32% of them were counted only once. The ten most abundant clones make up approximately 15% of the sample.

Measured from the cysteine to the phenylalanine, the CDR3 is 16 residues long. The sequence is cut down to CDR3 DNA, 48 bases in frame from base 1. The germline V gene sets CDR1 to MDHEN and CDR2 to SYDVKM. V lost 6 bases and J lost 5 bases, and the count of bases not matched to a germline gene is 12. Sequencing input: blood. This TCR was recovered from a woman of 80 years or more in good health. Donor details come from another sample of the same person, matched by shared clones. Recombination linked TRBV28 to TRBJ1-2, with 10 bases in between that match TRBD1. The CDR3 has the sequence CASRVSGTGAVYGYTF. The DNA sequence is given as TGTGCCAGCAGGGTCTCCGGGACAGGGGCGGTGTATGGCTACACCTTC.